What follows are 29 T cell receptor beta chains derived from one specimen sequenced in a study of molecular identifiers for immune sequencing clone quantification. TCRdb called the PCR reads again in MiXCR, with one record for every CDR3 protein. This sample has over 100,000 distinct CDR3 sequences, with around 30% found just once. Sequencing used naive CD8+ T cells from blood, with Jurkat cell RNA spiked in. Subset of the sample: FACS-sorted CD8+CD4-CCR7+CD45RA+ naive T cells. These receptors originate from a human donor in good health. Some libraries in this study had Jurkat cell RNA spiked in.

The chain combines TRBV6-5 with TRBJ2-3; TRBD2 agrees at 11 bases. Germline V gene lookup returns CDR1 MNHEY and CDR2 SVGAGI. This CDR3 is built from 14 residues. Losses at the gene ends were 10 bases for V and 5 bases for J; bases not matched to a gene: 8. CDR3 residues: CATQPGLAVDTQYF. As DNA, the CDR3 is TGTGCCACCCAGCCGGGACTAGCGGTAGATACGCAGTATTTT.

This clonotype was found many times. The rearrangement links TRBV12-3 or TRBV12-4 to TRBJ2-6; D is unresolved. V shed 5 bases and J shed 0 bases, with 8 bases lying between them. This CDR3 has 15 amino acids. Written as DNA, the CDR3 is TGTGCCAGCAGTCCACACCTCTCTGGGGCCAACGTCCTGACTTTC. Its translation is CASSPHLSGANVLTF.

Regarding this clonotype: A much larger clone differs by one base, so this may be a read error. The chain joins TRBV5-6 to TRBJ2-7; D is perhaps TRBD1 or TRBD2 (5 bases each). CDR1 SGHDT and CDR2 YYEEEE come from the germline V gene. This CDR3 spans 13 amino acids. V lost 4 bases and J lost 2, with 10 bases in between. In nucleotides, the CDR3 is TGTGCCAGCAGCGTGGGGACGACCTACGAGCAGTACTTC. Translation gives CASSVGTTYEQYF.

The rearrangement links TRBV7-9 to TRBJ1-4; D is possibly TRBD1 (6 bases). From germline, CDR1 is SEHNR and CDR2 FQNEAQ (reference sequence). There are 14 residues in the CDR3. Deletions cut 5 bases from V and 5 bases from J, with 12 bases between. CDR3 sequence (DNA): TGTGCCAGCAGCCCGACGGACAGAAATGAAAAACTGTTTTTT. Its protein product is CASSPTDRNEKLFF.

The rearrangement links TRBV5-1 to TRBJ2-7; no clear D gene. This CDR3 is 13 amino acids long. Germline CDR1 reads SGHRS; CDR2 reads YFSETQ. V shed 0 bases and J shed 3 bases, with 7 bases lying between them. Here the CDR3 reads CASSLDLGYEQYF. The CDR3, as DNA: TGCGCCAGCAGCTTGGATTTAGGCTACGAGCAGTACTTC.

As for this clonotype: The junction shows a germline mismatch at one end, possibly a read error. The gene calls are TRBV5-3 and TRBJ2-3; no clear D gene. TRBV5-3 is an open reading frame, and its role is uncertain. There are 13 residues in the CDR3. The CDR3 is CASSDVLSHTRYF. In DNA, the CDR3 is TGTGCCAGCAGCGACGTCCTATCACATACGCGGTATTTT.

The gene calls are TRBV15 and TRBJ1-5; 7 bases line up with TRBD1. Trimming cost V 11 bases and J 7 bases; bases outside gene matches: 11. The length of the CDR3 is 13 residues. From germline, CDR1 is LNHNV and CDR2 YYDKDF (reference sequence). In DNA, the CDR3 is TGTGCCGCGGGTTCAGGGGGTAACCAGCCCCAGCATTTT. Protein: CAAGSGGNQPQHF.

This clonotype showed up just a few times. At one end, the junction sequence differs from germline, possibly due to a read error. The chain joins TRBV6-5 to TRBJ2-3, with D perhaps matching TRBD2 (5 bases). The CDR3 covers 16 residues. The germline V gene has CDR1 MNHEY and CDR2 SVGAGI. The chain's CDR3 is CVSSYPSLGGSDTQYF. CDR3 coding DNA: TGTGTCAGCAGTTACCCCTCTTTGGGTGGGAGCGATACGCAGTATTTT.

The gene calls are TRBV27 and TRBJ1-2; 7 nucleotides line up with TRBD1. Germline V gene sequence: CDR1 MNHEY, CDR2 SMNVEV (reference sequence). The CDR3 sequence is 14 residues long. The ends lost 4 bases at V and 6 bases at J; junction bases unmatched: 8. This CDR3 is CASSSGGTSHGYTF. CDR3 in DNA: TGTGCCAGCAGTTCAGGGGGGACCAGCCATGGCTACACCTTC.

Many counts were recorded for this clonotype. The chain carries TRBV6-9 and TRBJ2-7, with D possibly called TRBD1 or TRBD2 (5 bases each). This CDR3 has 15 amino acids. Germline values: CDR1 MNHGY, CDR2 SVAAGI. V lost 2 bases and J lost 4, with 15 bases in between. The chain's CDR3 is CASSYMGERRYEQYF. CDR3 in DNA: TGTGCCAGCAGTTATATGGGGGAAAGGAGGTACGAGCAGTACTTC.

The chain is built from TRBV7-9 and TRBJ2-1, with D unclear. Trimming stripped 5 bases from V and 7 bases from J, with 9 bases between. Germline assignment: CDR1 SEHNR and CDR2 FQNEAQ (reference sequence). This CDR3 region has 12 residues. DNA of the CDR3: TGTGCCAGCAGCGTTAGTAGGAATGAGCAGTTCTTC. Its translation is CASSVSRNEQFF.

J is TRBJ2-3 and V is TRBV7-9, with D hard to call. In germline, CDR1 is SEHNR, CDR2 FQNEAQ (reference sequence). The V gene lost 1 base and the J gene lost 2 bases, with 10 bases spanning the gap. The CDR3 is made up of 15 amino acids. The CDR3 bases are TGTGCCAGCAGCTTAGGGCTAGATACCACAGATACGCAGTATTTT. Translating gives CASSLGLDTTDTQYF.

V gene TRBV7-8 combines with J gene TRBJ1-3; TRBD1 aligns across 7 bases. Per germline, CDR1 SGHVS and CDR2 FQNEAQ. V lost 5 bases and J lost 4; bases outside the gene matches: 5. The CDR3 loop spans 14 amino acids. The CDR3: CASSPWTGGNTIYF. CDR3 sequence (DNA): TGTGCCAGCAGCCCCTGGACAGGAGGAAACACCATATATTTT.

The chain has TRBV27 and TRBJ1-4, with D possibly matching TRBD1 (5 bases). The CDR3 runs 14 residues. CDR1 MNHEY and CDR2 SMNVEV come from the germline V gene (reference sequence). V was clipped by 5 bases and J by 8 bases, with 15 bases between them. The CDR3 sequence is CASSMMGREEKLFF. The CDR3 nucleotides are TGTGCCAGCAGTATGATGGGCAGGGAGGAAAAACTGTTTTTT.

Comments on this clonotype: The CDR3 end shows no conserved phenylalanine or tryptophan, and so a read error is likely. This chain links TRBV28 with TRBJ2-7; D gene uncertain. Per germline, CDR1 MDHEN and CDR2 SYDVKM. Trimming cost V 6 bases and J 2 bases, with 5 bases left between them. This CDR3 region has 11 residues. CDR3 nucleotide sequence: TGTGCCAGCAGCCTTGCCTACGAGCAGTACTCC. This sequence encodes CASSLAYEQYS.

Comments on this clonotype: Here the CDR3 omits its conserved ending phenylalanine or tryptophan, so a read error is the likely source. V is TRBV6-5 and J is TRBJ1-2; 8 positions agree with TRBD1. This CDR3 spans 15 amino acids. Trimming removed 5 bases from V and 4 bases from J; junction bases left unmatched: 9. The germline V gene encodes CDR1 MNHEY and CDR2 SVGAGI. The CDR3 reads CASSTGQEAGYGYTL. CDR3 DNA sequence: TGTGCCAGCAGTACGGGACAGGAGGCGGGCTATGGCTACACCTTG.

This chain uses TRBV29-1 with TRBJ2-7; TRBD2 matches 8 bases. The length of the CDR3 is 13 residues. Germline V gene data show CDR1 as SQVTM and CDR2 as ANQGSEA. Trimming removed 8 bases from V and 4 bases from J; junction bases left unmatched: 10. CDR3 DNA: TGCAGCTGTAATGGAGCGGGAGTTTACGAGCAGTACTTC. Residues: CSCNGAGVYEQYF.

This clonotype was recorded a few times. This chain joins TRBV7-9 and TRBJ2-5; a weak D match, TRBD1 (6 bases). The V gene's germline CDR1 is SEHNR and CDR2 FQNEAQ (reference sequence). Trimming left V 4 bases short and J 5 bases short, with 20 bases between. The CDR3 is 16 residues long. The DNA for the CDR3 is TGTGCCAGCAGCTCCTCCCGACAGGCTGGAAGTGAGACCCAGTACTTC. Protein sequence: CASSSSRQAGSETQYF.

The sample holds many counts of this clonotype. In DNA form, the CDR3 reads TGTGCCAGCAGCTCAACCCCCGGTAGCGAGCAGTACTTC. Its translation is CASSSTPGSEQYF. The chain joins TRBV7-2 to TRBJ2-7; D gene uncertain. CDR1 and CDR2 (germline): SGHTA, FQGNSA. The CDR3 is made up of 13 amino acids. V shed 4 bases and J shed 6 bases, with 13 bases lying between them.

Worth noting for this clonotype: A read error is possible here, since a much larger clone lies one base away. This rearrangement joins TRBV13 to TRBJ2-5, with no clear D. The CDR3 contains 13 residues. V was shortened by 8 bases and J by 1 base, with 11 bases between the two germline ends. Germline CDR1 and CDR2: PRHDT and FYEKMQ (reference sequence). CDR3 coding DNA: TGTGCCAGCTCCCGCAGACTCCAAGAGACCCAGTACTTC. Its translation: CASSRRLQETQYF. The variable domain in full, completed from reference TRBV13 and TRBJ2-5, reads AAGVIQSPRHLIKEKRETATLKCYPIPRHDTVYWYQQGPGQDPQFLISFYEKMQSDKGSIPDRFSAQQFSDYHSELNMSSLELGDSALYFCASSRRLQETQYFGPGTRLLVL.

At least ten counts were recorded for this clonotype. The gene calls are TRBV7-9 and TRBJ2-1, with 11 bases matching TRBD2. Germline V gene lookup returns CDR1 SEHNR and CDR2 FQNEAQ (reference sequence). The CDR3 contains 15 residues. J lost 8 bases, V lost 1 base, and 4 bases had no gene match. The CDR3 loop reads CASSLGLAGRDEQFF. The CDR3 bases are TGTGCCAGCAGCTTAGGACTAGCGGGACGCGATGAGCAGTTCTTC.

Worth noting for this clonotype: This could be a read error, since a much larger clone is one nucleotide away. The chain is built from TRBV7-6 and TRBJ2-2; 7 nucleotides line up with TRBD1. The CDR3 runs 14 residues. Germline CDR1 reads SGHVS; CDR2 reads FNYEAQ. The CDR3 DNA reads as TGTGCCAGCAGCCCGGGACAGAACACCGGGGAGCCGTTTTTT. This encodes CASSPGQNTGEPFF. Complete variable domain (other parts from reference TRBV7-6 and TRBJ2-2): GAGVSQSPRYKVTKRGQDVALRCDPISGHVSLYWYRQALGQGPEFLTYFNYEAQQDKSGLPNDRFSAERPEGSISTLTIQRTEQRDSAMYRCASSPGQNTGEPFFGEGSRLTVL.

On this clonotype: A much larger clone lies one base from this, so it may be a read error. V is TRBV7-9 and J is TRBJ1-6; 8 bases align to TRBD1. Germline CDR1 SEHNR, CDR2 FQNEAQ (reference sequence). The CDR3 is 15 amino acids. CDR3 sequence: CASSPWTGPNSPHHF. The DNA for the CDR3 is TGTGCCAGCAGCCCCTGGACAGGGCCAAATTCACCCCACCACTTT.

The chain couples TRBV7-9 to TRBJ2-7, with D unclear. Germline CDR1 reads SEHNR; CDR2 reads FQNEAQ (reference sequence). Trimming removed 5 bases from V and 3 bases from J, with 5 bases in between. This CDR3 comprises 11 residues. This CDR3 is CASSAYYEQYF. As DNA, the CDR3 is TGTGCCAGCAGCGCCTACTACGAGCAGTACTTC.

This clonotype was recorded once. This could be a read error, since a much larger clone is one nucleotide away. The CDR3 nucleotides read TGTGCCAGCAGTGATTTGGCTGAGCAGTTCTTC. It specifies CASSDLAEQFF. This chain joins TRBV25-1 and TRBJ2-1, with D uncertain. The ends were cut back, 3 bases at V and 9 bases at J, with 6 bases in the middle. CDR1 is MGHDK and CDR2 is SYGVNS in the germline V gene. The CDR3 is 11 residues long. The full variable domain, with the rest looked up from reference TRBV25-1 and TRBJ2-1, is EADIYQTPRYLVIGTGKKITLECSQTMGHDKMYWYQQDPGMELHLIHYSYGVNSTEKGDLSSESTVSRIRTEHFPLTLESARPSHTSQYLCASSDLAEQFFGPGTRLTVL.

Worth noting for this clonotype: A much larger clone lies a single base off, so this may be a read error. This chain links TRBV12-3 or TRBV12-4 with TRBJ2-3; D may be TRBD2 (6 bases). V was clipped by 5 bases and J by 2 bases, with 14 bases between them. This CDR3 has 15 residues. DNA of the CDR3: TGTGCCAGCAGTATAGGGCGGGGCGTCACAGATACGCAGTATTTT. Residues: CASSIGRGVTDTQYF.

This clonotype came up many times. The CDR3 here is CASSSSVARSSPTDTQYF. The DNA for the CDR3 is TGTGCCAGCAGCTCCTCCGTTGCGCGATCTTCTCCTACAGATACGCAGTATTTT. The rearrangement uses TRBV9 and TRBJ2-3; no definite D call. Deletions cut 4 bases from V and 3 bases from J, with 24 bases between. The CDR3 runs to 18 residues. Looked up from germline, CDR1 is SGDLS and CDR2 is YYNGEE.

This clonotype showed up just a few times. CDR3 sequence (DNA): TGTGCCAGCAGCGTAGCCAGCGGCCAAGAGACCCAGTACTTC. This gives the protein CASSVASGQETQYF. V usage is TRBV9 and J usage is TRBJ2-5, with D perhaps matching TRBD2 (5 bases). The CDR3 has 14 amino acids. Germline values: CDR1 SGDLS, CDR2 YYNGEE. Trimming cost V 0 bases and J 1 base, with 7 bases left between them.

Regarding this clonotype: At one of its ends the junction is not consistent with the germline gene, which may arise from a read error. The V call is TRBV29-1, the J call TRBJ2-5; the match to TRBD2 covers 12 bases. Germline assignment: CDR1 SQVTM and CDR2 ANQGSEA. The CDR3 runs to 14 residues. CDR3 nucleotides: TGCAGCGTCGCACGACTAGCGGGAGAAGATACCCAGTACTTC. This gives the protein CSVARLAGEDTQYF.